This TCR beta chain came from a study of blood T cell repertoires in COVID-19. Study summary: COVID-19 samples collected from the United States, Italy and Spain covered acute and convalescent phases.

The CDR3 length is 15 residues. CDR1 is MGHDK and CDR2 is SYGVNS in the germline V gene. V shed 3 bases, J shed 6 bases, and the junction held 8 bases outside the gene matches. In the original processing: Reference gene primers were amplified, and this amplification served to estimate nucleated cell counts. Assay: immunoSEQ multiplex PCR; the TCRdb copy retains only in-frame clones and omits some. That table supplies the V and J calls and clone size; D and trimming were determined from the DNA. The data show some 120,000 clones, roughly 83% seen once. V usage is TRBV25-1 and J usage is TRBJ1-1, with TRBD1 identical over 9 bases. Material: peripheral blood. The TCR originated in a woman between 65 and 79 years old with acute or convalescent COVID-19. CDR3 in DNA: TGTGCCAGCAGTGACCGGGGACAGGGAAGACCTGAAGCTTTCTTT. It yields the protein CASSDRGQGRPEAFF.